These 26 T cell receptor beta chains originate from one sample sequenced in a study of long-term antiretroviral therapy in people with HIV. Survey-level resolution applied to immunoSEQ assay v3.0. Measured with immunoSEQ multiplex PCR; TCRdb has only the in-frame clones, and not every one. The sample holds about 20,000 clones, 80% seen once. The source material was unsorted PBMCs, sampled 0.2 years after starting antiretroviral therapy. The receptors shown here come from a woman aged 40 to 50 with HIV.

The CDR3 loop is CASRTGTGNQPQHF. The CDR3 DNA reads TGTGCCAGCAGGACCGGGACAGGGAATCAGCCCCAGCATTTT. This chain connects TRBV27 to TRBJ1-5, with 9 bases fitting TRBD1. Germline V gene lookup returns CDR1 MNHEY and CDR2 SMNVEV (reference sequence). The CDR3 has 14 residues. The V and J ends lost 6 bases and 4 bases, in that order; junction bases with no gene match: 4.

This chain connects TRBV7-9 to TRBJ2-1; D is unresolved. V lost 4 bases and J 6 bases, leaving 16 bases between the germline ends. The germline V gene encodes CDR1 SEHNR and CDR2 FQNEAQ (reference sequence). The CDR3 has 15 residues. CDR3 amino acids: CASSSPEAPGNEQFF. CDR3 DNA: TGTGCCAGCAGCTCCCCCGAGGCCCCCGGCAATGAGCAGTTCTTC.

V is TRBV12-5 and J is TRBJ2-5, with TRBD1 matching over 8 bases. Germline CDR1 reads LGHNT; CDR2 reads FRNRAP. With 2 bases clipped from V and 0 bases from J, the junction kept 5 bases outside the gene matches. The CDR3 is made up of 16 amino acids. The CDR3 region has the DNA TGTGCTAGTGGTTTGTTTGGGACAGGCTACCAAGAGACCCAGTACTTC. It translates to CASGLFGTGYQETQYF.

This clone was observed a few times. The rearrangement links TRBV7-9 to TRBJ1-6; 7 nucleotides match TRBD1. The CDR3 totals 14 residues. CDR1 is SEHNR and CDR2 is FQNEAQ in the germline V gene (reference sequence). The trim removed 4 bases at V and 10 bases at J, leaving 7 bases unmatched. CDR3 in amino acids: CASSSEGASSPLHF. For the CDR3, the DNA is TGTGCCAGCAGCTCGGAGGGGGCATCATCACCCCTCCACTTT.

This sequence joins TRBV29-1 and TRBJ2-7; D remains unclear. The CDR3 extends over 12 amino acids. V dropped 5 bases and J dropped 0 bases, with 8 bases sitting between them. Germline loops: CDR1 SQVTM, CDR2 ANQGSEA. The CDR3 is CSVISHSYEQYF. CDR3 coding DNA: TGCAGCGTTATTTCTCACTCCTACGAGCAGTACTTC.

The gene calls are TRBV7-2 and TRBJ2-6; D might be TRBD1 or TRBD2, each matching 5 bases. The V end lost 5 bases, the J end lost 0 bases, and 8 bases lay between the germline ends. This CDR3 contains 15 residues. CDR1 and CDR2 from the germline V gene are SGHTA and FQGNSA. CDR3 region: CASSRDGSGANVLTF. CDR3 in DNA: TGTGCCAGCAGCCGGGACGGCTCTGGGGCCAACGTCCTGACTTTC.

The CDR3 protein is CASTRAGYYEQYF. The CDR3 coding sequence is TGTGCCAGCACTCGAGCGGGGTACTACGAGCAGTACTTC. The V call is TRBV28, the J call TRBJ2-7; 7 positions agree with TRBD2. CDR1 is MDHEN and CDR2 is SYDVKM in the germline V gene. There are 13 residues in the CDR3. Losses at the gene ends were 7 bases for V and 3 bases for J; bases not matched to a gene: 6.

This chain links TRBV29-1 with TRBJ1-3; 8 bases line up with TRBD1. CDR1 and CDR2 (germline): SQVTM, ANQGSEA. With 6 bases clipped from V and 6 bases from J, the junction kept 19 bases outside the gene matches. The CDR3 sequence is 17 residues long. CDR3 loop: CSVVTRTGSELTNTIYF. The CDR3 DNA is TGCAGCGTCGTGACTAGGACAGGGAGCGAGTTGACAAACACCATATATTTT.

CDR3 loop: CASSEGRGNQPQHF. CDR3 DNA: TGTGCCAGCAGTGAAGGTAGGGGCAATCAGCCCCAGCATTTT. The chain has TRBV6-1 and TRBJ1-5; D ambiguous. V lost 1 base and J lost 2, with 6 bases in between. The germline V gene has CDR1 MNHNS and CDR2 SASEGT. This CDR3 contains 14 residues.

This clone was seen only a few times. The chain combines TRBV19 with TRBJ2-7; TRBD1 matches 7 bases. Looked up from germline, CDR1 is LNHDA and CDR2 is SQIVND (reference sequence). The CDR3 has 14 amino acids. Trimming took 3 bases from V and 3 from J; bases not matched to a gene: 5. This CDR3 reads CASSIYPGGYEQYF. CDR3 coding DNA: TGTGCCAGTAGTATTTATCCAGGGGGCTACGAGCAGTACTTC.

This rearrangement joins TRBV7-2 to TRBJ1-2, with D perhaps TRBD1 (5 bases). CDR1 and CDR2 from the germline V gene are SGHTA and FQGNSA. The CDR3 covers 15 residues. The germline V and J ends were trimmed by 5 bases and 1 base, with 14 bases remaining between them. CDR3 DNA: TGTGCCAGCAGCCCAGGAGTGACAGATAACTATGGCTACACCTTC. It specifies CASSPGVTDNYGYTF. The whole variable domain, remainder taken from reference TRBV7-2 and TRBJ1-2, is GAGVSQSPSNKVTEKGKDVELRCDPISGHTALYWYRQSLGQGLEFLIYFQGNSAPDKSGLPSDRFSAERTGGSVSTLTIQRTQQEDSAVYLCASSPGVTDNYGYTFGSGTRLTVV.

V gene TRBV5-4 combines with J gene TRBJ1-6, with 9 bases lining up with TRBD1. After removal of 4 bases from V and 9 bases from J, the junction contained 8 bases not matched to a gene. Germline V gene sequence: CDR1 SGHNT, CDR2 YYREEE (reference sequence). This CDR3 has 15 amino acids. CDR3 bases: TGTGCCAGCAGCGGGGGACAGGGCCGGGGTTCACCCCTCCACTTT. Its protein product is CASSGGQGRGSPLHF.

This clone was detected a few times. The chain couples TRBV7-9 to TRBJ1-2; a possible D gene is TRBD1 (6 bases). The germline V gene has CDR1 SEHNR and CDR2 FQNEAQ (reference sequence). V gave up 1 base and J gave up 4 bases, with 10 bases separating them. CDR3 size: 14 residues. Written as DNA, the CDR3 is TGTGCCAGCAGCTTAGAAGCAGGGGCCTATGGCTACACCTTC. This encodes CASSLEAGAYGYTF.

This sequence joins TRBV11-3 and TRBJ2-7; D not certain. Germline CDR1 is SGHNT and CDR2 is YENEEA. V was shortened by 0 bases and J by 3 bases, with 3 bases between the two germline ends. CDR3 length: 12 residues. The CDR3 sequence is CASSLDRYEQYF. DNA of the CDR3: TGTGCCAGCAGCTTAGACCGCTACGAGCAGTACTTC. Drawing the rest from reference TRBV11-3 and TRBJ2-7, the complete variable domain is EAGVVQSPRYKIIEKKQPVAFWCNPISGHNTLYWYLQNLGQGPELLIRYENEEAVDDSQLPKDRFSAERLKGVDSTLKIQPAELGDSAVYLCASSLDRYEQYFGPGTRLTVT.

The chain uses TRBV4-1 and TRBJ2-1; possibly TRBD2 for D (6 bases). The CDR3 totals 18 residues. The V gene's germline CDR1 is MGHRA and CDR2 YSYEKL. Trimming cost V 4 bases and J 0 bases, with 19 bases left between them. The CDR3 region has the DNA TGCGCCAGCAGCCGAGTGGGCGGGGTGGGGAGCTCCTACAATGAGCAGTTCTTC. Amino acid sequence: CASSRVGGVGSSYNEQFF.

The genes are TRBV5-4 and TRBJ2-2; TRBD2 matches 8 bases. Germline trimming cut 3 bases from V and 4 bases from J; bases unmatched to any gene: 14. This CDR3 region has 18 residues. Germline V gene data show CDR1 as SGHNT and CDR2 as YYREEE (reference sequence). CDR3: CASSSPPFRGGGTGELFF. CDR3 coding DNA: TGTGCCAGCAGCTCTCCCCCTTTTCGGGGGGGAGGCACCGGGGAGCTGTTTTTT.

This rearrangement joins TRBV5-5 to TRBJ1-2; a weak D match, TRBD1 (5 bases). The germline V gene encodes CDR1 SGHKS and CDR2 YYEKEE (reference sequence). The CDR3 spans 13 residues. Trimming took 1 base from V and 7 from J, leaving 11 bases between them. The CDR3 spells CASSLNSGAGYTF. The CDR3 nucleotides read TGTGCCAGCAGCTTGAATTCTGGGGCTGGCTACACCTTC.

The rearrangement links TRBV7-9 to TRBJ1-4; tentative D call: TRBD1 (6 bases). The germline V gene has CDR1 SEHNR and CDR2 FQNEAQ (reference sequence). The CDR3 has 16 residues. V lost 5 bases and J lost 0, with 13 bases in between. The CDR3 DNA reads as TGTGCCAGCAGCAGACAGGACGGAGCAACTAATGAAAAACTGTTTTTT. Protein: CASSRQDGATNEKLFF.

This clone has just one count. Written as DNA, the CDR3 is TGTGCCAGCAGTGAAGAGGGATCTTTACCCCTCCACTTT. Its translation is CASSEEGSLPLHF. The chain recombines TRBV6-1 with TRBJ1-6; D remains ambiguous. The V gene lost 1 base and the J gene lost 12 bases, with 10 bases spanning the gap. Per the germline V gene, CDR1 is MNHNS and CDR2 is SASEGT. CDR3 length: 13 residues.

The V call is TRBV7-9, the J call TRBJ1-3; D gene ambiguous. Germline-derived CDR1 and CDR2 are SEHNR and FQNEAQ (reference sequence). Trimming cost V 4 bases and J 4 bases, with 14 bases left between them. The CDR3 runs to 15 residues. The CDR3: CASSYQDAGGNTIYF. CDR3 sequence (DNA): TGTGCCAGCAGCTACCAGGATGCAGGAGGAAACACCATATATTTT.

The V call is TRBV4-2, the J call TRBJ2-6; D unresolved. Looked up from germline, CDR1 is LGHNA and CDR2 is YNFKEQ. This CDR3 has 15 amino acids. Trimming cost V 0 bases and J 2 bases, with 5 bases left between them. The CDR3, as DNA: TGTGCCAGCAGCCAAGATCCTGCTGGGGCCAACGTCCTGACTTTC. Translating gives CASSQDPAGANVLTF.

The chain is built from TRBV6-6 and TRBJ2-7; 7 bases line up with TRBD2. With 2 bases clipped from V and 6 bases from J, the junction kept 4 bases outside the gene matches. The CDR3 contains 13 residues. Germline lookup yields CDR1 MNHNY and CDR2 SVGAGI (reference sequence). The CDR3 is CASSYGRDSEQYF. CDR3 nucleotide sequence: TGTGCCAGCAGTTACGGGAGGGACTCCGAGCAGTACTTC.

This chain joins TRBV7-9 and TRBJ2-3, with D perhaps matching TRBD2 (6 bases). CDR3 length: 17 residues. Trimming took 5 bases from V and 2 from J, leaving 20 bases between them. The germline CDR1 and CDR2 sequences are SEHNR and FQNEAQ (reference sequence). The CDR3 bases are TGTGCCAGCAGCCAAAAACTAGCCTGGAAAAACACAGATACGCAGTATTTT. Protein: CASSQKLAWKNTDTQYF. The whole variable domain, remainder taken from reference TRBV7-9 and TRBJ2-3, is DTGVSQNPRHKITKRGQNVTFRCDPISEHNRLYWYRQTLGQGPEFLTYFQNEAQLEKSRLLSDRFSAERPKGSFSTLEIQRTEQGDSAMYLCASSQKLAWKNTDTQYFGPGTRLTVL.

This chain links TRBV10-2 with TRBJ1-1, with D maybe TRBD1 (5 bases). This CDR3 is 14 amino acids long. V was clipped by 6 bases and J by 0 bases, with 11 bases between them. Germline loops: CDR1 WSHSY, CDR2 SAAADI. The CDR3 is CASRWGGVNTEAFF. CDR3 in DNA: TGCGCCAGCAGGTGGGGCGGGGTGAACACTGAAGCTTTCTTT.

This clone was counted a few times. The gene calls are TRBV7-9 and TRBJ1-5; no reliable D call. The CDR3 has 12 amino acids. In germline, CDR1 is SEHNR, CDR2 FQNEAQ (reference sequence). Trimming removed 1 base from V and 4 bases from J, with 2 bases in between. The CDR3 region is CASSLGNQPQHF. In DNA, the CDR3 is TGTGCCAGCAGCTTAGGAAATCAGCCCCAGCATTTT.

This rearrangement joins TRBV18 to TRBJ1-2; D gene unclear. CDR1 KGHSH and CDR2 LQKENI come from the germline V gene. This CDR3 comprises 14 residues. Trimming took off 6 bases at V and 6 bases at J, with 17 bases between the two ends. Here the CDR3 reads CASSTGVVPDGYTF. The CDR3 nucleotides read TGTGCCAGCTCCACCGGCGTTGTGCCCGATGGCTACACCTTC.